The entry that follows covers one TCR beta chain sequence. The germline gives CDR1 LGHNA, CDR2 YSLEER. The CDR3 runs 14 residues. Trimming cost V 8 bases and J 2 bases; bases outside gene matches: 5. The record originates from a study of cytomegalovirus exposure and HLA in healthy donors. The PCR used 60 Vbeta and 13 Jbeta primers. Data came from immunoSEQ multiplex PCR; TCRdb stores just in-frame clones and leaves some out. The repertoire consists of some 130,000 clones, with roughly 82% occurring once and the leading ten covering roughly 10%. Unrecorded immune exposures were likely, despite nominal health at sampling.

This rearrangement joins TRBV4-3 to TRBJ2-4, with 8 bases fitting TRBD2. The material sequenced was PBMCs. The receptor comes from a male donor in good health and CMV-seropositive. The CDR3 DNA sequence: TGCGCCAGCGGGATAGCGGGATCCAAAAACATTCAGTACTTC. Amino acids: CASGIAGSKNIQYF.